Shown below are 19 T cell receptor beta chains from a single sample sequenced in a study of blood T cell repertoires in COVID-19. The repertoire was sequenced with immunoSEQ multiplex PCR; TCRdb's copy has only in-frame clones and lacks some. Among 170,000 or so clones listed, 85% to 90% were seen once. Specimen: peripheral blood. The receptor set was obtained from a man over 45 with active or convalescent COVID-19.

The chain recombines TRBV5-1 with TRBJ1-2; possible D gene TRBD1, 5 bases. Between the trimmed V and J ends, which lost 1 base and 4 bases, there was a span of 11 bases. This CDR3 comprises 14 residues. CDR1 and CDR2 (germline): SGHRS, YFSETQ. CDR3 DNA: TGCGCCAGCAGCTTGAGGGCAGACAGCTATGGCTACACCTTC. This translates into CASSLRADSYGYTF.

The J gene is TRBJ1-1, the V gene TRBV19; the match to TRBD1 covers 7 bases. The CDR3 sequence is 14 residues long. V lost 7 bases, J lost 4 bases, and 9 bases stayed unmatched. Germline loops: CDR1 LNHDA, CDR2 SQIVND (reference sequence). The CDR3 sequence is CASNLQGRGTEAFF. The CDR3 nucleotides read TGTGCCAGTAACCTACAGGGGCGAGGCACTGAAGCTTTCTTT.

The CDR3 loop is CASSLTGEHEKLFF. The DNA for the CDR3 is TGTGCCAGTAGTCTGACAGGGGAACATGAAAAACTGTTTTTT. The gene calls are TRBV19 and TRBJ1-4; the match to TRBD1 covers 8 bases. Trimming cost V 5 bases and J 6 bases; bases outside gene matches: 5. Per the germline V gene, CDR1 is LNHDA and CDR2 is SQIVND (reference sequence). This CDR3 spans 14 amino acids.

V and J are TRBV19 and TRBJ2-2, with D hard to call. The V end was cut by 4 bases, the J end by 4 bases, with 10 bases between. CDR3 length: 14 amino acids. Germline V gene sequence: CDR1 LNHDA, CDR2 SQIVND (reference sequence). The chain's CDR3 is CASSSGAFTGELFF. The CDR3 coding sequence is TGTGCCAGTAGTAGCGGAGCTTTCACCGGGGAGCTGTTTTTT.

This chain connects TRBV7-8 to TRBJ2-3, with 9 bases matching TRBD1. The CDR3 has 19 amino acids. Germline V gives CDR1 SGHVS, CDR2 FQNEAQ. V shed 1 base and J 3 bases; nucleotides not matched to a gene: 14. The CDR3 DNA is TGTGCCAGCAGCTTAGTGTTAAGGGACAGGGAATTGGGTACAGATACGCAGTATTTT. It encodes CASSLVLRDRELGTDTQYF.

The J gene is TRBJ2-7, the V gene TRBV5-1, with D possibly TRBD2 on 6 matching bases. This CDR3 is built from 14 residues. The germline V gene has CDR1 SGHRS and CDR2 YFSETQ. Trimming took 5 bases from V and 0 from J, leaving 12 bases between them. CDR3 nucleotides: TGCGCCAGCAGTCCCCGGGGGAGCTCCTACGAGCAGTACTTC. It codes for CASSPRGSSYEQYF.

This clone appeared once. This chain joins TRBV4-2 and TRBJ1-2; 9 bases line up with TRBD1. The CDR3 sequence is 15 residues long. Germline-derived CDR1 and CDR2 are LGHNA and YNFKEQ. Trimming removed 3 bases from V and 5 bases from J; junction bases left unmatched: 7. CDR3 sequence: CASSHPDRGKYGYTF. The CDR3 nucleotides read TGTGCCAGCAGCCATCCGGACAGGGGTAAATATGGCTACACCTTC.

The J gene is TRBJ2-5, the V gene TRBV24-1; weak D call: TRBD1 (6 bases). CDR1 is KGHDR, CDR2 SFDVKD, per germline. V lost 7 bases, J lost 5 bases, and 13 bases lay in between. The CDR3 has 13 amino acids. The CDR3 here is CATSGQLWETQYF. The CDR3 DNA reads as TGTGCCACCAGCGGACAGCTTTGGGAGACCCAGTACTTC.

J is TRBJ2-1 and V is TRBV24-1; a weak D match, TRBD1 (6 bases). Germline-derived CDR1 and CDR2 are KGHDR and SFDVKD. This CDR3 has 16 amino acids. Trimming cost V 5 bases and J 0 bases, with 13 bases left between them. CDR3 sequence: CATSGGQRSSYNEQFF. The CDR3 nucleotides read TGTGCCACCAGTGGAGGACAGCGGAGCTCCTACAATGAGCAGTTCTTC.

The gene calls are TRBV6-5 and TRBJ2-2; D not resolved. The CDR3 is made up of 12 amino acids. Per the germline V gene, CDR1 is MNHEY and CDR2 is SVGAGI. V lost 6 bases and J 4 bases, leaving 6 bases between the germline ends. The CDR3 DNA sequence: TGTGCCAGCAGGCACACCACCGGGGAGCTGTTTTTT. Residues: CASRHTTGELFF.

This chain uses TRBV6-5 with TRBJ1-2; 7 nucleotides line up with TRBD1. Germline V gene sequence: CDR1 MNHEY, CDR2 SVGAGI. This CDR3 has 13 amino acids. V trimming: 6 bases; J trimming: 6 bases; junction bases outside the gene matches: 7. The CDR3 spells CASRGTAPDGYTF. CDR3 DNA sequence: TGTGCCAGCAGAGGGACAGCCCCAGATGGCTACACCTTC.

This clone is a singleton in its sample. The chain combines TRBV10-3 with TRBJ2-5; TRBD1 aligns across 8 bases. This CDR3 is 15 amino acids long. Trimming at V came to 5 bases and at J to 5 bases, leaving 10 bases not matched to a gene. Germline CDR1 reads ENHRY; CDR2 reads SYGVKD. Written as DNA, the CDR3 is TGTGCCATCAGTTTCCGGACAGGGCAGTCCGAGACCCAGTACTTC. As protein: CAISFRTGQSETQYF.

The chain joins TRBV7-8 to TRBJ1-1; maybe TRBD1 (6 bases). The germline V and J ends were trimmed by 2 bases and 8 bases, with 15 bases remaining between them. The CDR3 runs to 14 residues. The V gene's germline CDR1 is SGHVS and CDR2 FQNEAQ. CDR3 loop: CASSLPARTAEAFF. In DNA, the CDR3 is TGTGCCAGCAGCTTACCAGCACGGACAGCCGAAGCTTTCTTT.

CDR3 DNA: TGTGCCAGCTCACTCATGCTCGCCGGGACAGGGAGCAATGAGCAGTTCTTC. Translated: CASSLMLAGTGSNEQFF. The rearrangement links TRBV18 to TRBJ2-1; 9 bases are shared with TRBD1. The length of the CDR3 is 17 residues. J gave up 6 bases and V 4 bases, and 13 bases lay outside the gene matches. Germline loops: CDR1 KGHSH, CDR2 LQKENI.

The rearrangement joins TRBV7-9 to TRBJ1-4, with a weak D call TRBD1 (6 bases). Germline lookup yields CDR1 SEHNR and CDR2 FQNEAQ (reference sequence). V was trimmed by 4 bases and J by 3 bases, leaving 12 bases between them. The CDR3 is 15 residues long. CDR3 coding DNA: TGTGCCAGCAGCTACCGAGAGGGGGCTAATGAAAAACTGTTTTTT. The encoded protein is CASSYREGANEKLFF.

The J gene is TRBJ2-5, the V gene TRBV3-1 (or the pseudogene TRBV3-2), with TRBD2 matching over 9 bases. The CDR3 runs to 16 residues. Germline CDR1 is LGHDT and CDR2 is YNNKEL (reference sequence). The V segment lost 0 bases and the J segment 4 bases; nucleotides outside the gene matches: 6. CDR3 sequence reads: CASSQDEDSGRETQYF. For the CDR3, the DNA is TGTGCCAGCAGCCAAGATGAGGATAGCGGGAGAGAGACCCAGTACTTC.

V usage is TRBV19 and J usage is TRBJ2-5; no definite D call. With 5 bases removed from V and 4 bases from J, the gap between germline ends came to 5 bases. The CDR3 consists of 11 residues. Germline V gene data show CDR1 as LNHDA and CDR2 as SQIVND (reference sequence). CDR3 residues: CASSSVETQYF. Written as DNA, the CDR3 is TGTGCCAGTAGTTCCGTAGAGACCCAGTACTTC.

This chain joins TRBV9 and TRBJ2-5; weak D call: TRBD1 (6 bases). The germline V gene has CDR1 SGDLS and CDR2 YYNGEE. The CDR3 is made up of 17 amino acids. The V gene lost 0 bases and the J gene lost 5 bases, with 20 bases spanning the gap. The CDR3 protein is CASSVGLGGRPGETQYF. CDR3 DNA sequence: TGTGCCAGCAGCGTAGGGTTAGGGGGTAGGCCCGGGGAGACCCAGTACTTC.

This chain joins TRBV5-5 and TRBJ2-5; the match to TRBD2 covers 7 bases. The CDR3 runs to 16 residues. Germline CDR1 reads SGHKS; CDR2 reads YYEKEE (reference sequence). The ends lost 4 bases at V and 5 bases at J; junction bases unmatched: 14. The CDR3 region has the DNA TGTGCCAGCAGCCCCCCCCTAGCGGACCGTAAGGAGACCCAGTACTTC. Translated: CASSPPLADRKETQYF.